A single sample is the source of the 27 T cell receptor beta chains below, sequenced in a study of tumor-infiltrating lymphocytes in primary liver carcinoma. Starting from around 0.45 ug of total RNA, TCR beta cDNA was produced with a primer in the constant region. Libraries for TCR beta were built through three nested multiplex PCR rounds, which together made up a slightly modified ARM-PCR procedure. Forward primers for TRBV1-TRBV30 and a C-beta reverse primer served the first two PCR rounds, at about 10 cycles each. TCRdb fed the multiplex PCR reads into MiXCR, producing one record per CDR3 protein. The sample records about 180,000 distinct CDR3 sequences, 50% to 75% being singletons. For blood RNA, unsorted whole blood served as the source, and germline DNA was extracted too. Sequencing was carried out using peripheral blood. The receptor source for this set is a man aged 35 to 55 with primary liver carcinoma and hepatitis B virus infection.

Points on this clonotype: A read error is possible here, since a much larger clone lies one base away. CDR3 region: CASCLGQGPFF. CDR3 sequence (DNA): TGTGCCAGCTGCTTAGGCCAGGGTCCGTTCTTC. The chain uses TRBV13 and TRBJ2-1, with TRBD1 as a possible D gene (5 bases). The V gene's germline CDR1 is PRHDT and CDR2 FYEKMQ (reference sequence). This CDR3 has 11 residues.

The chain links TRBV29-1 to TRBJ2-1, with TRBD2 identical over 11 bases. With V trimmed by 4 bases and J by 9 bases, 5 bases remained unmatched. The CDR3 totals 13 residues. Germline CDR1 is SQVTM and CDR2 is ANQGSEA. CDR3 sequence: CSVGLAGQGEQFF. The CDR3 DNA reads TGCAGCGTTGGACTAGCGGGACAGGGTGAGCAGTTCTTC.

This clonotype was counted a single time. A read error may account for a junction end that differs from germline. V is TRBV11-2 and J is TRBJ2-1, with D unclear. The CDR3 extends over 11 amino acids. The germline gives CDR1 SGHAT, CDR2 FQNNGV. CDR3 region: CVSRSDNEQFF. The CDR3, as DNA: TGTGTCAGCAGATCAGACAATGAGCAGTTCTTC.

This clonotype came up a few times. This chain uses TRBV11-2 with TRBJ2-6; 9 positions agree with TRBD1. This CDR3 is 17 amino acids long. Germline lookup yields CDR1 SGHAT and CDR2 FQNNGV. After removal of 4 bases from V and 3 bases from J, the junction contained 7 bases not matched to a gene. CDR3 protein: CASSSLGQGYGANVLTF. CDR3 DNA: TGTGCCAGCAGCTCCCTTGGACAGGGGTATGGGGCCAACGTCCTGACTTTC.

This clonotype was seen only once. It is likely a read error, because the conserved phenylalanine at the end of the CDR3 is missing. This rearrangement joins TRBV11-1 to TRBJ2-5; D is uncertain. CDR3 length: 12 amino acids. Germline CDR1 and CDR2: SGHAT and FQDESV (reference sequence). CDR3 in amino acids: CAGSTTYETQYC. The CDR3 nucleotides are TGTGCTGGCAGCACTACCTATGAAACCCAGTACTGC.

This clonotype showed up many times. This rearrangement joins TRBV6-1 to TRBJ2-1; D gene uncertain. This CDR3 has 15 amino acids. Trimming cost V 9 bases and J 1 base, with 16 bases left between them. Germline V gives CDR1 MNHNS, CDR2 SASEGT. The CDR3 nucleotides are TGTGCCAGTTCTGGAGCTGGGGATTCCTACAATGAGCAGTTCTTC. It encodes CASSGAGDSYNEQFF.

The rearrangement joins TRBV29-1 to TRBJ2-4; 7 bases are shared with TRBD1. V gave up 4 bases and J gave up 2 bases; unmatched junction bases: 5. The length of the CDR3 is 14 residues. Per germline, CDR1 SQVTM and CDR2 ANQGSEA. The CDR3 here is CSVVVTGSKNIQYF. The DNA for the CDR3 is TGCAGCGTTGTTGTGACAGGGTCCAAAAACATTCAGTACTTC.

V is TRBV12-3 or TRBV12-4 and J is TRBJ2-1, with 8 nucleotides matching TRBD1. The CDR3 is made up of 15 amino acids. J lost 5 bases, V lost 5 bases, and 8 bases had no gene match. The CDR3 here is CASSQTGVGHNEQFF. The DNA of the CDR3 is TGTGCCAGCAGTCAGACAGGGGTGGGGCACAATGAGCAGTTCTTC.

This clonotype is a singleton in its sample. V usage is TRBV6-1 and J usage is TRBJ2-3, with a possible D match to TRBD2 (5 bases). Per the germline V gene, CDR1 is MNHNS and CDR2 is SASEGT. The V end lost 6 bases, the J end lost 1 base, and 11 bases lay between the germline ends. CDR3 length: 14 amino acids. The CDR3 DNA reads TGTGCCAGCAGGTCGAGTAGCGGCACAGATACGCAGTATTTT. Translation gives CASRSSSGTDTQYF.

Worth noting for this clonotype: One base away lies a much larger clone, so this may be a sequencing read error. CDR3 loop: CSVVTGSAGELFF. CDR3 sequence (DNA): TGCAGCGTTGTCACAGGGTCGGCCGGGGAGCTGTTTTTT. V is TRBV29-1 and J is TRBJ2-2, with D perhaps TRBD1 (6 bases). The CDR3 has 13 residues. Trimming stripped 4 bases from V and 6 bases from J, with 12 bases between. The germline V gene has CDR1 SQVTM and CDR2 ANQGSEA.

About this clonotype: The junction differs from germline at one of its ends, possibly a read error. The rearrangement uses TRBV11-2 and TRBJ2-3, with D uncertain. The CDR3 is made up of 14 amino acids. Looked up from germline, CDR1 is SGHAT and CDR2 is FQNNGV. In DNA form, the CDR3 reads TGTACCAGCAGCCTCAGGAGAAGCACAAATACGCAGTATTTT. Its translation is CTSSLRRSTNTQYF.

This clonotype was recorded a few times. The V gene is TRBV6-1, the J gene TRBJ2-5; unclear D gene. The germline V and J ends were trimmed by 1 base and 5 bases, with 8 bases remaining between them. CDR1 and CDR2 from the germline V gene are MNHNS and SASEGT. The CDR3 runs to 13 residues. The CDR3 region has the DNA TGTGCCAGCAGTGAAGGGCTCCGGGAGACCCAGTACTTC. It yields the protein CASSEGLRETQYF.

This clonotype was detected only once. The conserved phenylalanine or tryptophan is not found at the CDR3 terminus, so this likely reflects a read error. The CDR3 protein is CASSDNTAGTEAFS. CDR3 sequence (DNA): TGTGCCAGCAGTGATAACACGGCGGGGACTGAAGCTTTCTCT. V is TRBV6-2 or TRBV6-3 and J is TRBJ1-1; no clear D gene. CDR3 size: 14 residues. V was clipped by 5 bases and J by 5 bases, with 15 bases between them. The germline gives CDR1 MNHEY, CDR2 SVGEGT.

As concerns this clonotype: A much larger clone differs by one base, so this may be a read error. The gene calls are TRBV11-1 and TRBJ2-3, with TRBD2 as a possible D gene (5 bases). V was cut by 5 bases and J by 5 bases, with 20 bases left in between. Germline V CDR1 and CDR2: SGHAT, FQDESV (reference sequence). The CDR3 has 16 residues. CDR3 nucleotides: TGTGCCAGCAGCCCCCGACTAACGGAGAAACGAGATACGCAGTATTTT. It encodes CASSPRLTEKRDTQYF.

Only one count was recorded for this clonotype. The chain employs TRBV24-1 and TRBJ2-1; 15 bases map to TRBD2. This CDR3 region has 19 residues. J lost 1 base, V lost 2 bases, and 5 bases had no gene match. Germline CDR1 and CDR2: KGHDR and SFDVKD. The CDR3 protein is CATSDSGLAGGGSYNEQFF. CDR3 DNA: TGTGCCACCAGTGATTCGGGACTAGCGGGAGGCGGGTCCTACAATGAGCAGTTCTTC.

The rearrangement uses TRBV30 and TRBJ2-2; 8 bases match TRBD2. V dropped 4 bases and J dropped 3; count of bases not matched to a gene: 4. The CDR3 consists of 14 residues. Germline CDR1 is GTSNPN and CDR2 is SVGIG (reference sequence). The CDR3 loop is CAWKRAGDTGELFF. CDR3 coding DNA: TGTGCCTGGAAGCGAGCGGGAGACACCGGGGAGCTGTTTTTT.

This clonotype was seen only once. The CDR3 here is CAISESPSGPLEQYF. In DNA form, the CDR3 reads TGTGCCATCAGTGAGTCCCCTAGCGGGCCTTTGGAGCAGTACTTC. The chain uses TRBV10-3 and TRBJ2-7; 8 bases map to TRBD2. Germline-derived CDR1 and CDR2 are ENHRY and SYGVKD. The CDR3 extends over 15 amino acids. J lost 7 bases, V lost 0 bases, and 8 bases had no gene match.

Remarks on this clonotype: Germline is not matched at one junction end, which may reflect a read error. The chain uses TRBV12-3 or TRBV12-4 and TRBJ1-1; D is possibly TRBD1 (5 bases). The CDR3 has 14 amino acids. CDR3 bases: TGTGCCAGCAATTTGGCGGGGGGTTCCACTGAAGATTTCTTT. It yields the protein CASNLAGGSTEDFF.

The chain is built from TRBV12-3 or TRBV12-4 and TRBJ2-1; unclear D gene. There are 12 residues in the CDR3. The V and J ends lost 5 bases and 8 bases respectively, with 10 bases between them. The CDR3 nucleotides read TGTGCCAGCAGTCTCCATAACGATGAGCAGTTCTTC. It codes for CASSLHNDEQFF.

V gene TRBV12-3 or TRBV12-4 combines with J gene TRBJ2-3, with unresolved D. The CDR3 contains 12 residues. CDR3 DNA sequence: TGTGTCTGCAGGTTTCTTACAGATACGCAGTATTTT. This encodes CVCRFLTDTQYF.

With regard to this clonotype: This may arise from a read error, as a much more abundant clone is one base away. The gene calls are TRBV11-2 and TRBJ1-5; TRBD1 might be the D (6 bases). CDR1 and CDR2 from the germline V gene are SGHAT and FQNNGV. The CDR3 has 13 residues. The CDR3 region has the DNA TGTGTCAGCAGTTCAGGGGCTAATCAGCCCCAGCATTTT. This translates into CVSSSGANQPQHF.

The rearrangement links TRBV28 to TRBJ2-7, with a weak D call TRBD1 (5 bases). CDR1 is MDHEN and CDR2 is SYDVKM in the germline V gene. V was trimmed by 5 bases and J by 0 bases, leaving 11 bases between them. The CDR3 is 14 residues long. DNA of the CDR3: TGTGCCAGCAGTCTGACAGTTAACTCCTACGAGCAGTACTTC. The encoded protein is CASSLTVNSYEQYF.

V is TRBV7-9 and J is TRBJ2-7; no definite D call. Germline loops: CDR1 SEHNR, CDR2 FQNEAQ (reference sequence). Trimming left V 5 bases short and J 6 bases short, with 14 bases between. CDR3 length: 13 residues. The CDR3 coding sequence is TGTGCCAGCAGCCCCGGCGGATGGAGCGAGCAGTACTTC. This encodes CASSPGGWSEQYF.

The rearrangement joins TRBV7-8 to TRBJ2-5; D not certain. From germline, CDR1 is SGHVS and CDR2 FQNEAQ. This CDR3 is built from 15 residues. V was shortened by 1 base and J by 1 base, with 10 bases between the two germline ends. The CDR3 here is CASSLERVSQETQYF. In DNA, the CDR3 is TGTGCCAGCAGCTTAGAAAGGGTCAGCCAAGAGACCCAGTACTTC.

The chain uses TRBV5-1 and TRBJ2-1, with TRBD2 matching over 13 bases. V shed 3 bases, J shed 10 bases, and the junction held 7 bases outside the gene matches. Looked up from germline, CDR1 is SGHRS and CDR2 is YFSETQ. The CDR3 is 15 residues long. The CDR3 reads CASSSTSGRGVEQFF. CDR3 nucleotide sequence: TGCGCCAGCAGCTCCACTAGCGGGAGGGGGGTGGAGCAGTTCTTC.

The genes are TRBV6-6 and TRBJ1-4, with a weak D call TRBD1 (5 bases). The ends were cut back, 8 bases at V and 4 bases at J, with 11 bases in the middle. The CDR3 consists of 13 residues. CDR1 is MNHNY and CDR2 is SVGAGI in the germline V gene (reference sequence). CDR3 nucleotides: TGTGCCAGCGTGGGGGGAGTTAATGAAAAACTGTTTTTT. This translates into CASVGGVNEKLFF.

Concerning this clonotype itself: This clone may be a read error of a much larger clone one base away. This chain's CDR3 is CASSARGGEGDEQLF. CDR3 nucleotides: TGTGCCAGCAGCGCCCGAGGGGGGGAGGGCGATGAGCAGTTATTC. The chain employs TRBV11-2 and TRBJ2-1, with D possibly matching TRBD2 (7 bases). From germline, CDR1 is SGHAT and CDR2 FQNNGV. The length of the CDR3 is 15 residues.